This T cell receptor (beta chain) was profiled in a study of OX40 agonist ivuxolimab in advanced cancers. With baseline, cycle 4 day 1, and cycle 7 day 1 as timepoints, blood was sampled. As for this clone: Its matching antigen is unknown.

Study-level results: In the expanded peripheral T cells, antigen specificity was never determined. Expanded clones were, on average, more numerous among CD8+ T cells than CD4+. In a subset of nonresponders, normalized T-cell clonal expansion was also low.

The data were produced by immunoSEQ multiplex PCR, yet TCRdb's version contains in-frame clones alone and is incomplete. Among roughly 60,000 clones listed, roughly 84% were seen once. Sequences were derived from CD4+ or CD8+ T cells sorted from blood, sampled in a trial of the OX40 agonist ivuxolimab. This TCR derives from an adult with an advanced solid tumor such as melanoma, head and neck, liver or kidney cancer.

Written as DNA, the CDR3 is TGTGCCATAGGCGACAAGCCCCTTAGCGAAAAACTGTTTTTT. Its protein product is CAIGDKPLSEKLFF. The chain uses TRBV28 and TRBJ1-4, with D unresolved. The V end lost 10 bases, the J end lost 8 bases, and 20 bases lay between the germline ends. This CDR3 has 14 amino acids. The germline V gene has CDR1 MDHEN and CDR2 SYDVKM.